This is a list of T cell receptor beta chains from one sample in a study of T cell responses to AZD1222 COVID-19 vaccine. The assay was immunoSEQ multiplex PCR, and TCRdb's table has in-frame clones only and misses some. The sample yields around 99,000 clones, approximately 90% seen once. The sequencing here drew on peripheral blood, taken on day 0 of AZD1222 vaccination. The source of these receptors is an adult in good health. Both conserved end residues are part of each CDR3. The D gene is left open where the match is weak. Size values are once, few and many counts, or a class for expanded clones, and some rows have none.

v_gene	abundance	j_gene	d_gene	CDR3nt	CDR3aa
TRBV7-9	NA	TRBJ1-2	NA	TGTGCCAGCAGCTTCAGGGATGCTCGGATAAGGGGTCGCTATGGCTACACCTTC	CASSFRDARIRGRYGYTF
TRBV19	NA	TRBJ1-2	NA	TGTGCCAGCCATGCGGGCCTCGAAAGGGGCTACACCTTC	CASHAGLERGYTF
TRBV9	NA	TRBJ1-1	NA	TGTGCCAGCAGCGTAGCGGGCAGTTTGAACACTGAAGCTTTCTTT	CASSVAGSLNTEAFF
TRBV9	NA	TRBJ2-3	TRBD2	TGTGCCAGCAGCGTAGGAGGGCGGGGGGGCGTTACGCAGTATTTT	CASSVGGRGGVTQYF
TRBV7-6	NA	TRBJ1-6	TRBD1	TGTGCCAGCAGCTTAGTTCCCCGGCAGACCGGGACAGGGTCTGGGTCACCCCTCCACTTT	CASSLVPRQTGTGSGSPLHF
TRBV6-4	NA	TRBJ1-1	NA	TGTGCCAGCAGTGAAATGATGAACACTGAAGCTTTCTTT	CASSEMMNTEAFF
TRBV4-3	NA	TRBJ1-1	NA	TGCGCCAGCAGCCAGGTCCTCTGGGGCACTGAAGCTTTCTTT	CASSQVLWGTEAFF
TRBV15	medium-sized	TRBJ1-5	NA	TGTGCCACCAGCAGAGGTGACAGTTATTATAGCAATCAGCCCCAGCATTTT	CATSRGDSYYSNQPQHF
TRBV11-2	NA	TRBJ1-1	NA	TGTGCCAGCAGCCCCTGGGAGTCTGAAGCTTTCTTT	CASSPWESEAFF
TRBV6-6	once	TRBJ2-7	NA	TGTGCCAGCCTGAACAGGGTCGGCGCCTACGAGCAGTACTTC	CASLNRVGAYEQYF
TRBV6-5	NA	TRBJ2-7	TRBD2	TGTGCCCGCCAGAGGACTAGCGGGGCCTACGAGCAGTACTTC	CARQRTSGAYEQYF
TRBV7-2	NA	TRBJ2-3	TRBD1	TGTGCCAGCAGTCCGGACAGGGGGCGAGATACGCAGTATTTT	CASSPDRGRDTQYF
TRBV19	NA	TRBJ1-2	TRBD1	TGTGCCAGTAGTATAGATCGTGGGACAGGGGTAATCCAGTATGGCTACACCTTC	CASSIDRGTGVIQYGYTF
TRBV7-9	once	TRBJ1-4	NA	TGTGCCAGCAGCTTTGAGGGATATAATGAAAAACTGTTTTTT	CASSFEGYNEKLFF
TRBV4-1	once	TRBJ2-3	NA	TGCGCCAGCAGCTCTGGGGGTTTTGGGCGAGATAGCACAGATACGCAGTATTTT	CASSSGGFGRDSTDTQYF
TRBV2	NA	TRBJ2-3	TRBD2	TGTGCCAGCAGTAAAGCGGGGGGCACAGATACGCAGTATTTT	CASSKAGGTDTQYF
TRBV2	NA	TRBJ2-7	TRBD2	TGTGCCAGCAGTGAGACGGGGGGATCCTACGAGCAGTACTTC	CASSETGGSYEQYF
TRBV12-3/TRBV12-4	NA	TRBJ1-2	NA	TGTGCCAGCAGTCCCCAGGGAAGTGGTGGCTACACCTTC	CASSPQGSGGYTF
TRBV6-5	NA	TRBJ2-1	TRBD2	TGTGCCAGCAGCCAAGCGGGGGACTTAAACAATGAGCAGTTCTTC	CASSQAGDLNNEQFF
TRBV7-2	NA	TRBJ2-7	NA	TGTGCCAGCAGCTTAAGCAACCTCCCTTACGAGCAGTACTTC	CASSLSNLPYEQYF
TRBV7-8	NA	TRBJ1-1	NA	TGTGCCAGCAGCTTAGCCCCTTTCGCTGAAGCTTTCTTT	CASSLAPFAEAFF
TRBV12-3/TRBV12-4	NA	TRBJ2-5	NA	TGTGCCAGCAGTGCCTGGGGGGAGACCCAGTACTTC	CASSAWGETQYF
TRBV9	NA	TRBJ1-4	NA	TGTGCCAGCAGCGCCGCCGGGGCAACTAATGAAAAACTGTTTTTT	CASSAAGATNEKLFF
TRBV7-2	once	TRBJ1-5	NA	TGTGCCAGCAGAGCTGGAACAGCCACCAATCAGCCCCAGCATTTT	CASRAGTATNQPQHF
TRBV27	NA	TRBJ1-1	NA	TGTGCCAGCAGTCCCCGTAGGGGCCTAGAAGCTTTCTTT	CASSPRRGLEAFF
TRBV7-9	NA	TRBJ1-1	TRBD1	TGTGCCAGCAGCCCCTCGGGACAGGGGGGACGCGTGAACACTGAAGCTTTCTTT	CASSPSGQGGRVNTEAFF
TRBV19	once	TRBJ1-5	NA	TGTGCCAGCGCGATGGACAGATCGGGTAATCAGCCCCAGCATTTT	CASAMDRSGNQPQHF
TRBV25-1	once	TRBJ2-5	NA	TGTGCCAGCAGTGACGATCAGGGCCAAGAGACCCAGTACTTC	CASSDDQGQETQYF
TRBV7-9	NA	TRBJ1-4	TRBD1	TGTGCCAGCAGCCCGGACCTCCAGGGGGTCGGGGAAAAACTGTTTTTT	CASSPDLQGVGEKLFF
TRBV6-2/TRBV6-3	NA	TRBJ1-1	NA	TGTGCCAGCAGTCTAGTGAACACTGAAGCTTTCTTT	CASSLVNTEAFF
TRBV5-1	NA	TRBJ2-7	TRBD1	TGCGCCAGCAGCTTTAGGTCGGGTCGGGGGACAGGGGGTATCCACGAGCAGTACTTC	CASSFRSGRGTGGIHEQYF
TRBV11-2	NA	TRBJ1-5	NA	TGTGCCAGCAGTTCCCAGGGAGGGCAGCCCCAGCATTTT	CASSSQGGQPQHF
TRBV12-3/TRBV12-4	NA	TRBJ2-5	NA	TGTGCCAGCAGTTTAAGGGACGTCGAGACCCAGTACTTC	CASSLRDVETQYF
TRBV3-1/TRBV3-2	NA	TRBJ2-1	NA	TGTGCCAGCAGCCAAGAATCCGTGGACAGAACCTACAATGAGCAGTTCTTC	CASSQESVDRTYNEQFF
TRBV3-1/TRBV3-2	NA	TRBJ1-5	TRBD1	TGTGCCAGCAGTGGCGACAGGGGAAGACAGCCCCAGCATTTT	CASSGDRGRQPQHF
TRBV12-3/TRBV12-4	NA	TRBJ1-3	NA	TGTGCCTGCGGTTTTATTGGAAACACCATATATTTT	CACGFIGNTIYF
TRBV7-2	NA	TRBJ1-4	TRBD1	TGTGCCAGCAGCCTTAGTACAGGGGGCAATGAAAAACTGTTTTTT	CASSLSTGGNEKLFF
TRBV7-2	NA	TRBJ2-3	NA	TGTGCCAGCGCCCCGGGGGGCGGGGATACGCAGTATTTT	CASAPGGGDTQYF
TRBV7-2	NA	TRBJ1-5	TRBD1	TGTGCCAGCAGCCTCACAGGGGGCAATCAGCCCCAGCATTTT	CASSLTGGNQPQHF
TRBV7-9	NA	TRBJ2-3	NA	TGTGCCAGCAGCTTTTCTTGGTTAGATACGCAGTATTTT	CASSFSWLDTQYF
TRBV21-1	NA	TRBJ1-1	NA	TGTGCCAGCAGCAACGACCCCCGGACAGGGAAGCCTGAAGCTTTCTTT	CASSNDPRTGKPEAFF
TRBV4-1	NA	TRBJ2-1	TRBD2	TGCGCCAGCAGCCAAGACGGACTAGTCAAGACGGAACTTCACAATGAGCAGTTCTTC	CASSQDGLVKTELHNEQFF
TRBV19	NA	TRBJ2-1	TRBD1	TGTGCCAGTTCACATCGTACAGGGGATGAGCAGTTCTTC	CASSHRTGDEQFF
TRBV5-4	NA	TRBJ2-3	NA	TGTGCCAGCAGCTTGGTTTCAGATACGCAGTATTTT	CASSLVSDTQYF
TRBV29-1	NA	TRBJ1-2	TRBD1	TGCAGCGTGAGGACAGGGGGCGGAAATGGCTACACCTTC	CSVRTGGGNGYTF
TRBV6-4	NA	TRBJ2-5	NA	TGTGCCAGCAGTGACTCGACCGCCGGGACCCAGTACTTC	CASSDSTAGTQYF
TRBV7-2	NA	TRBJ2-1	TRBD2	TGTGCCAGCAGCTTAGAGCCAGCGGGGGGAAAGTTCTTC	CASSLEPAGGKFF
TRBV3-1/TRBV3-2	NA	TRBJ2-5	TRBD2	TGTGCCAGCAGCCCCGGTTTAGCGGGGAAAGAGACCCAGTACTTC	CASSPGLAGKETQYF
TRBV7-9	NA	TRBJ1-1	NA	TGTGCCAGCAGCTCTCTAATGAACACTGAAGCTTTCTTT	CASSSLMNTEAFF
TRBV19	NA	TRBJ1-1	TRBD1	TGTGCCAGTAGTGTTTCCGGGACAGGGGAAGCTTTCTTT	CASSVSGTGEAFF
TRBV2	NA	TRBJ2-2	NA	TGTGCCAGCAGACAGGTTTTGGCCGGGGAGCTGTTTTTT	CASRQVLAGELFF
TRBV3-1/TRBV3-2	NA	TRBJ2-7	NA	TGTGCCAGCAGCCTCCCCCCGATCCACGAGCAGTACTTC	CASSLPPIHEQYF
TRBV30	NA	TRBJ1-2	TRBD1	TGTGCCTGGAGTGGCGTAAGGGGGCAAGGCTACACCTTC	CAWSGVRGQGYTF
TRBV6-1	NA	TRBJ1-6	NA	TGTGCCAGCAGTGAAGCGACCGGACCAAATTCACCCCTCCACTTT	CASSEATGPNSPLHF
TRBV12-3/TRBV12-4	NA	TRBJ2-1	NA	TGTGCCAGCTCCTTCTTAGAGCACAATGAGCAGTTCTTC	CASSFLEHNEQFF
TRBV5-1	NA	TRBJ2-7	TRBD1	TGCGCCAGTGGTTTCGGGACAGGGGGCAACGAGCAGTACTTC	CASGFGTGGNEQYF
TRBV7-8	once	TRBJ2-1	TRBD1	TGTGCCAGCAGCTTTGGGACAGAGTACAATGAGCAGTTCTTC	CASSFGTEYNEQFF
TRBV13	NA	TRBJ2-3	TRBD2	TGTGCCAGCAGCCACACGAGCGGGGGGGAAAGCACAGATACGCAGTATTTT	CASSHTSGGESTDTQYF